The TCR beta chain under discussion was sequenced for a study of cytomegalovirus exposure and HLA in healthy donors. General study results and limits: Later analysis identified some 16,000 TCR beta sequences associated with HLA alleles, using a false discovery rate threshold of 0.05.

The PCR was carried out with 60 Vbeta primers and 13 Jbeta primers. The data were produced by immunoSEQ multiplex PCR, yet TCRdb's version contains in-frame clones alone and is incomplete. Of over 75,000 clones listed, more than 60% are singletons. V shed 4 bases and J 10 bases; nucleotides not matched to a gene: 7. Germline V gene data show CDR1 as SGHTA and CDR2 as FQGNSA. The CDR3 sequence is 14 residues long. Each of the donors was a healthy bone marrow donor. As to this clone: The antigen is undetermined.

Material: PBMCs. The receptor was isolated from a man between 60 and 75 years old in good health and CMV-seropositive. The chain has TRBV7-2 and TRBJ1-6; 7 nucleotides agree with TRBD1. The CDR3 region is CASSSRQGGSPLHF. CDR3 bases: TGTGCCAGCAGCTCTCGACAGGGTGGATCACCCCTCCACTTT.